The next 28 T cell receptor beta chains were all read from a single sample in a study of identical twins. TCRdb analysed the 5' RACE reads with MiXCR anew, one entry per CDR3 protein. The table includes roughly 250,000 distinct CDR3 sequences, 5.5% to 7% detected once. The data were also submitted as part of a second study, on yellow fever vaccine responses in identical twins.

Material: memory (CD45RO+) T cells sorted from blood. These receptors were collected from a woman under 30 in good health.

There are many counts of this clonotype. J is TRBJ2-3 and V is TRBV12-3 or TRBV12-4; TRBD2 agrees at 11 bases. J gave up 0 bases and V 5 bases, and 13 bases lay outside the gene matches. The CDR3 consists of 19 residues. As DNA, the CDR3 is TGTGCCAGCAGTCAGCCCCTTAGCGGGGGGGATTCTAGCACAGATACGCAGTATTTT. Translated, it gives CASSQPLSGGDSSTDTQYF.

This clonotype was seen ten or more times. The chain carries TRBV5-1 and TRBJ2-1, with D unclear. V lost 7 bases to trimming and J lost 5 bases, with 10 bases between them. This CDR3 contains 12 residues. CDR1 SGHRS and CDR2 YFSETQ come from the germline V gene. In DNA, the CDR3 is TGCGCCAGCTGGGTGGGTGACAATGAGCAGTTCTTC. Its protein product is CASWVGDNEQFF.

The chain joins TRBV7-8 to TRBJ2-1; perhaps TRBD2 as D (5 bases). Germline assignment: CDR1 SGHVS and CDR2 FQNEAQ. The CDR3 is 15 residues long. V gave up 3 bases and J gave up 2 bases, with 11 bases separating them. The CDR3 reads CASSFREGPYNEQFF. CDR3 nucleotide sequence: TGTGCCAGCAGCTTTCGAGAGGGCCCCTACAATGAGCAGTTCTTC.

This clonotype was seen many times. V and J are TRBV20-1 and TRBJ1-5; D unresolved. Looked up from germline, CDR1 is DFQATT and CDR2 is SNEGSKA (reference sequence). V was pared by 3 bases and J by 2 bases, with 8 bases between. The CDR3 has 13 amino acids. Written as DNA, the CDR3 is TGCAGTGCTAGTATGTGGGGCAATCAGCCCCAGCATTTT. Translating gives CSASMWGNQPQHF.

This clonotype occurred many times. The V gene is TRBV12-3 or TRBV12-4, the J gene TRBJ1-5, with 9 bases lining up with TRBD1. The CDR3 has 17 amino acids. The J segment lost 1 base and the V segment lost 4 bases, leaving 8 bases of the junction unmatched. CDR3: CASSWDREIGSNQPQHF. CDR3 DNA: TGTGCCAGCAGTTGGGACAGGGAAATAGGGAGCAATCAGCCCCAGCATTTT.

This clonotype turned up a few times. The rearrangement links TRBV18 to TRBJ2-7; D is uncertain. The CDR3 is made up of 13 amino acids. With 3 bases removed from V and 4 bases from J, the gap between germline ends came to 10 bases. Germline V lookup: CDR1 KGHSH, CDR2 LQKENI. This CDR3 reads CASSPMLGYEQYV. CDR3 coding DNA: TGTGCCAGCTCACCTATGCTAGGTTACGAGCAGTACGTC.

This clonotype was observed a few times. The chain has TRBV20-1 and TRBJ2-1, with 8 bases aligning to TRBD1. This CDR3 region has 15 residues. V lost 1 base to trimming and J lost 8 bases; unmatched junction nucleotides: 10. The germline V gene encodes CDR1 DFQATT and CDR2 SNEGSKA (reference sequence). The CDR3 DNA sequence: TGCAGTGCTAGAGGGCGGCAGGGGGCGCAGGATGAGCAGTTCTTC. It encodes CSARGRQGAQDEQFF.

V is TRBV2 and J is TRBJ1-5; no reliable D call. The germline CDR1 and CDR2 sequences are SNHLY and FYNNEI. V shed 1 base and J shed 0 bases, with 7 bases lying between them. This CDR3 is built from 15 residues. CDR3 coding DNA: TGTGCCAGCAGTGAAGGGGAATATAGCAATCAGCCCCAGCATTTT. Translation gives CASSEGEYSNQPQHF.

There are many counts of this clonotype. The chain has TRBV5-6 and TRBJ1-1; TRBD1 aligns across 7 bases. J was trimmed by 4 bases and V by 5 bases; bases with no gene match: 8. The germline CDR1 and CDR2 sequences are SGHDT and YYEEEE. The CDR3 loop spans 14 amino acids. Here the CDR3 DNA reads TGTGCCAGCAGTTACCTCACAGGGGCCACTGAAGCTTTCTTT. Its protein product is CASSYLTGATEAFF.

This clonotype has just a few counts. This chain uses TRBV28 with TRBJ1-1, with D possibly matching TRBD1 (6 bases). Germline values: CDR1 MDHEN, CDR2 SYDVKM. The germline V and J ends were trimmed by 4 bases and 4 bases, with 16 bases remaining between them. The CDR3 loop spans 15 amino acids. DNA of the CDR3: TGTGCCAGCAGTTCCGGTCGACCAGGGGTCACTGAAGCTTTCTTT. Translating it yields CASSSGRPGVTEAFF.

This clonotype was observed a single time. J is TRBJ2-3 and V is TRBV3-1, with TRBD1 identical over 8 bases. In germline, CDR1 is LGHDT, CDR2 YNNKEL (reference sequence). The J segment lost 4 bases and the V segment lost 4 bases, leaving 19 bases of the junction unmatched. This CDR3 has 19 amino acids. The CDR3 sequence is CASSLFQRVRDRSSDTQYF. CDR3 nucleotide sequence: TGTGCCAGCAGCCTTTTTCAAAGGGTTCGGGACAGGTCATCAGATACGCAGTATTTT.

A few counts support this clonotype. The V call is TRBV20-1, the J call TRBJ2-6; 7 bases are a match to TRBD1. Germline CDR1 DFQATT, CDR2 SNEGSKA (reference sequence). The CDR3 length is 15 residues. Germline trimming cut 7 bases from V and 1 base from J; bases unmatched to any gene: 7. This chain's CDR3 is CSVRTGESGANVLTF. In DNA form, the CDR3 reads TGCAGTGTTCGGACAGGCGAGTCTGGGGCCAACGTCCTGACTTTC.

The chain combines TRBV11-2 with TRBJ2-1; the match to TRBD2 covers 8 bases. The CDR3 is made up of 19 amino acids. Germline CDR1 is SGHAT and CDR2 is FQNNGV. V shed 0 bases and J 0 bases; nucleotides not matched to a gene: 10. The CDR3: CASSLEPTTSGSSYNEQFF. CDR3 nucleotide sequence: TGTGCCAGCAGCTTAGAGCCTACCACTAGCGGAAGCTCCTACAATGAGCAGTTCTTC.

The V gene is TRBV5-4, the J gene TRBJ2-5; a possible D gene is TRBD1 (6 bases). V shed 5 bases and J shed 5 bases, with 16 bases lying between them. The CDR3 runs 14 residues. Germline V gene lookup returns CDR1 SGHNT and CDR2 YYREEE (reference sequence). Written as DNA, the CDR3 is TGTGCCAGCAGATCACAGGGTCGCACGGAGACCCAGTACTTC. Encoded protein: CASRSQGRTETQYF.

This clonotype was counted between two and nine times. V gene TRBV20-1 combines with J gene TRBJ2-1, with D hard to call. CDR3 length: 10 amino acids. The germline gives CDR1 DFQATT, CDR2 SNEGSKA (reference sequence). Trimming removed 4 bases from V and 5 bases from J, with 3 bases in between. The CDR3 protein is CSATHNEQFF. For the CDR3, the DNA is TGCAGTGCTACCCACAATGAGCAGTTCTTC.

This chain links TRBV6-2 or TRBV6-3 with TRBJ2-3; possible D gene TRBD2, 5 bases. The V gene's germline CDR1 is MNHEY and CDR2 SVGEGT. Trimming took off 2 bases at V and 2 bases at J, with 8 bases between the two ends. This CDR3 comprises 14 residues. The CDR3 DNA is TGTGCCAGCAGTTACACGGGAACCACAGATACGCAGTATTTT. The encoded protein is CASSYTGTTDTQYF.

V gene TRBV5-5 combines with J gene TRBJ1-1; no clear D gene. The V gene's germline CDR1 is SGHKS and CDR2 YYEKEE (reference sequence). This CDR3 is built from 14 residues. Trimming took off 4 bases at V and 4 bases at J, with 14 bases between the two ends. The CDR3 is CASSPSRTGTEAFF. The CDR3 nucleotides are TGTGCCAGCAGCCCCAGTCGGACGGGCACTGAAGCTTTCTTT. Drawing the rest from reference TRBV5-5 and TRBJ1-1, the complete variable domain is DAGVTQSPTHLIKTRGQQVTLRCSPISGHKSVSWYQQVLGQGPQFIFQYYEKEERGRGNFPDRFSARQFPNYSSELNVNALLLGDSALYLCASSPSRTGTEAFFGQGTRLTVV.

Here the CDR3 DNA reads TGTGCCAGCAACCCTGGGCTAGTATGCGAGCAGTACTTC. The encoded protein is CASNPGLVCEQYF. This chain uses TRBV5-5 with TRBJ2-7; D unresolved. The CDR3 contains 13 residues. The V and J ends lost 6 bases and 6 bases respectively, with 16 bases between them. The V gene's germline CDR1 is SGHKS and CDR2 YYEKEE (reference sequence).

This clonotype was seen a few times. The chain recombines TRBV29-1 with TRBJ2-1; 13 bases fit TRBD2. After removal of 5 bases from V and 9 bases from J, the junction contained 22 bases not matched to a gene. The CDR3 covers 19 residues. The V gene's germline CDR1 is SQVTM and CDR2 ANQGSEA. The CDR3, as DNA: TGCAGCGTTATGACCGGGACATGGACTAGCGGGAGTCAGTATGGTGAGCAGTTCTTC. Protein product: CSVMTGTWTSGSQYGEQFF.

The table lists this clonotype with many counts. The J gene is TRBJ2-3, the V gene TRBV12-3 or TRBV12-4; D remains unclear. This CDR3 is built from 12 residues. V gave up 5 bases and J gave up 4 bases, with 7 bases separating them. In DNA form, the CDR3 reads TGTGCCAGCAGTCCACCCTCAGATACGCAGTATTTT. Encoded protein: CASSPPSDTQYF.

The CDR3 spells CASSGLQGGNQPQHF. The DNA for the CDR3 is TGTGCCAGCAGCGGTTTACAGGGGGGCAATCAGCCCCAGCATTTT. The V and J genes are TRBV6-1 and TRBJ1-5; 8 bases are shared with TRBD1. V lost 6 bases, J lost 2 bases, and 6 bases stayed unmatched. Germline assignment: CDR1 MNHNS and CDR2 SASEGT. There are 15 residues in the CDR3.

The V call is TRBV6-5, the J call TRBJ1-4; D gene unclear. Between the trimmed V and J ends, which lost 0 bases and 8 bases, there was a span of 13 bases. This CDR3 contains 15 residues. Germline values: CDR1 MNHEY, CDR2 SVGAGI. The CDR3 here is CASSYSPGGEEKLFF. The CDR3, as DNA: TGTGCCAGCAGTTACTCGCCGGGCGGAGAGGAAAAACTGTTTTTT.

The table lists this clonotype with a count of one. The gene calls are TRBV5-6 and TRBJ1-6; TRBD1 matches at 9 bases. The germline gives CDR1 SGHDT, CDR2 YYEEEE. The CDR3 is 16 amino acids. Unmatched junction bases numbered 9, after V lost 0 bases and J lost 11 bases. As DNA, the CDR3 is TGTGCCAGCAGCTTGGTCCCGGGACAGGGTACCACACCCCTCCACTTT. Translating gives CASSLVPGQGTTPLHF.

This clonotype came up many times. CDR3: CASSQEISGGAMRYTF. Here the CDR3 DNA reads TGCGCCAGCAGCCAAGAGATTTCCGGGGGAGCTATGCGGTACACCTTC. V and J are TRBV4-1 and TRBJ1-2; perhaps TRBD1 as D (5 bases). The CDR3 contains 16 residues. Trimming stripped 0 bases from V and 11 bases from J, with 22 bases between. CDR1 is MGHRA, CDR2 YSYEKL, per germline.

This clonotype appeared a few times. CDR3 in amino acids: CSARDGTADYNEQFF. The CDR3, as DNA: TGCAGTGCTAGGGACGGGACTGCAGATTACAATGAGCAGTTCTTC. The chain has TRBV20-1 and TRBJ2-1; TRBD2 is a possible D gene (6 bases). From germline, CDR1 is DFQATT and CDR2 SNEGSKA (reference sequence). This CDR3 comprises 15 residues. Trimming took 3 bases from V and 4 from J, leaving 16 bases between them.

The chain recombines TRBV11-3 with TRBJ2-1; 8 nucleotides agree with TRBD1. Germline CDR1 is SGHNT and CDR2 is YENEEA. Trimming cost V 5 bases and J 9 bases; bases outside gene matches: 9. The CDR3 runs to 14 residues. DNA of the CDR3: TGTGCCAGCAGCCGCGACAGGGGTGACGGTGAGCAGTTCTTC. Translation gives CASSRDRGDGEQFF.

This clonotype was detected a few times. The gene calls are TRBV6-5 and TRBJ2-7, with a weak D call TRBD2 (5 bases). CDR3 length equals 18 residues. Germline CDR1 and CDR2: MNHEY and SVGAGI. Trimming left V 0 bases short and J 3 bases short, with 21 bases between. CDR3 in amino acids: CASSYSESGNPPFYEQYV. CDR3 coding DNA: TGTGCCAGCAGTTACTCGGAGTCCGGGAACCCACCGTTCTACGAGCAGTACGTC.

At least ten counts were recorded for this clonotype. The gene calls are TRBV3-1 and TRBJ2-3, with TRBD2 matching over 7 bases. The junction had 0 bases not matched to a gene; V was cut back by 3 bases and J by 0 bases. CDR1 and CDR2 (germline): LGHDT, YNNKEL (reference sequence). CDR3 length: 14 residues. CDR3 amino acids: CASSQRGSTDTQYF. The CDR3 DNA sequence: TGTGCCAGCAGCCAGCGGGGGAGCACAGATACGCAGTATTTT.